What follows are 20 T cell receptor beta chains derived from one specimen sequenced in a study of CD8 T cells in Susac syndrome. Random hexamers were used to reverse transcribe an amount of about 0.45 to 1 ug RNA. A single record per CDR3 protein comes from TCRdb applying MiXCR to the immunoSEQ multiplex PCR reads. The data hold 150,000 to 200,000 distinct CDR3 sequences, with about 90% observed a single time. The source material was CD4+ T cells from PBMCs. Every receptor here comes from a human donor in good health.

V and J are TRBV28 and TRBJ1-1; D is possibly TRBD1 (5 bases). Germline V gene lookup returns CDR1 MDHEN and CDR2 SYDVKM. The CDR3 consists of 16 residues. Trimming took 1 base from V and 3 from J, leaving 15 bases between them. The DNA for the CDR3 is TGTGCCAGCAGTTTATCTCCGGGACTAGGGGACACTGAAGCTTTCTTT. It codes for CASSLSPGLGDTEAFF.

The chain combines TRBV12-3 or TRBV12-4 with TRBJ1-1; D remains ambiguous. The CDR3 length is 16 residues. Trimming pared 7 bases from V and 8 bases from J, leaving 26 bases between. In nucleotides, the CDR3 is TGTGCCAGCATTCCCGTCTTCGGGCACAGCACCCAAGAAGCTTTCTTT. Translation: CASIPVFGHSTQEAFF.

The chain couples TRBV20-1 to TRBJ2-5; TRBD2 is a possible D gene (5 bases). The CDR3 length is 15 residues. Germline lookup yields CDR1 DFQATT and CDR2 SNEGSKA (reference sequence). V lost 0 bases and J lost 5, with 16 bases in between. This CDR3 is CSARDAGSPGETQYF. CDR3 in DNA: TGCAGTGCTAGAGATGCTGGCTCGCCGGGGGAGACCCAGTACTTC.

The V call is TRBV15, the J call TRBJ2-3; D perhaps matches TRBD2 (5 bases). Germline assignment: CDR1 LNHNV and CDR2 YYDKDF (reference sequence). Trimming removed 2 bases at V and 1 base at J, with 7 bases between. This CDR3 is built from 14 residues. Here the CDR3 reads CATSRPGGTDTQYF. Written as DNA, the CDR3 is TGTGCCACCAGCAGACCCGGGGGCACAGATACGCAGTATTTT.

The CDR3 region has the DNA TGTGCCAGCAGTTACCCGGGCACAGATACGCAGTATTTT. It codes for CASSYPGTDTQYF. V and J are TRBV6-6 and TRBJ2-3, with D hard to call. This CDR3 contains 13 residues. The V gene's germline CDR1 is MNHNY and CDR2 SVGAGI (reference sequence). V lost 2 bases to trimming and J lost 1 base, with 4 bases between them.

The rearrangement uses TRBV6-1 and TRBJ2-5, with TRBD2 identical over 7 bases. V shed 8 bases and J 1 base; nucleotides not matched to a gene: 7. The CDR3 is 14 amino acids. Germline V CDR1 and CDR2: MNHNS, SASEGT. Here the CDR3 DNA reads TGTGCCAGCTCAAAGCGGGGCAGCCAAGAGACCCAGTACTTC. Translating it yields CASSKRGSQETQYF.

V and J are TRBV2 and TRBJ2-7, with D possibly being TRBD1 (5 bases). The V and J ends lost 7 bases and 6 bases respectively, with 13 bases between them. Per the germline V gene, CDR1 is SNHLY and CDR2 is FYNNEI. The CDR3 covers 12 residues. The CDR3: CASNNRRSEQYF. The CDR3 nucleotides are TGTGCCAGCAATAACAGGAGAAGCGAGCAGTACTTC. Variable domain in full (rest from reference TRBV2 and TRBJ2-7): EPEVTQTPSHQVTQMGQEVILRCVPISNHLYFYWYRQILGQKVEFLVSFYNNEISEKSEIFDDQFSVERPDGSNFTLKIRSTKLEDSAMYFCASNNRRSEQYFGPGTRLTVT.

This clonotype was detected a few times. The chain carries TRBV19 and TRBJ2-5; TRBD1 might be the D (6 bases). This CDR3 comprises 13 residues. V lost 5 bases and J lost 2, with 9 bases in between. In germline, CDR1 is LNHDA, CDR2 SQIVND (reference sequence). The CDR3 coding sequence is TGTGCCAGTAGTTCAGGGGCTCAAGAGACCCAGTACTTC. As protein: CASSSGAQETQYF.

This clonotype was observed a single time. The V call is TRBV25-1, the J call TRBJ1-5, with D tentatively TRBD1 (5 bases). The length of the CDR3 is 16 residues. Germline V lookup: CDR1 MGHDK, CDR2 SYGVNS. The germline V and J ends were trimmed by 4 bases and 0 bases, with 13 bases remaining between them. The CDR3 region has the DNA TGTGCCAGCAGTGGCTGGGACTTAATTAGCAATCAGCCCCAGCATTTT. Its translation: CASSGWDLISNQPQHF.

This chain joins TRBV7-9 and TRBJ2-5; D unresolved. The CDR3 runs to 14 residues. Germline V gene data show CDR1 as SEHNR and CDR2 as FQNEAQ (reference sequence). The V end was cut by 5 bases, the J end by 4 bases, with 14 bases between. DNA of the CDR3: TGTGCCAGCAGCCGAGGACCCACCCCAGAGACCCAGTACTTC. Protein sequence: CASSRGPTPETQYF.

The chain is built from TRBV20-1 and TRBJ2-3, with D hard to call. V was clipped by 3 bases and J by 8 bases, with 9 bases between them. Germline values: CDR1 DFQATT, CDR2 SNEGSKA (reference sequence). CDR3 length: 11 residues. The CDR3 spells CSASSLGTQYF. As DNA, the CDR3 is TGCAGTGCTAGCTCGCTCGGTACGCAGTATTTT.

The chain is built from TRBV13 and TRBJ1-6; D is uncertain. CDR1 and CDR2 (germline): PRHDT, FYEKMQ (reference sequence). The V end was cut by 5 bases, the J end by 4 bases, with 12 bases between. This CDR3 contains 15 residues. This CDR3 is CASSLRTPYNSPLHF. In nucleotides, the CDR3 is TGTGCCAGCAGCCTCCGGACTCCTTATAATTCACCCCTCCACTTT.

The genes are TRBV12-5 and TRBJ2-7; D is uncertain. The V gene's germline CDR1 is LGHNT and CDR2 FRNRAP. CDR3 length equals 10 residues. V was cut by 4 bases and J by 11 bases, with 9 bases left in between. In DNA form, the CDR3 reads TGTGCTAGTGGTTCGGCGGCAGAGTACTTC. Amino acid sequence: CASGSAAEYF.

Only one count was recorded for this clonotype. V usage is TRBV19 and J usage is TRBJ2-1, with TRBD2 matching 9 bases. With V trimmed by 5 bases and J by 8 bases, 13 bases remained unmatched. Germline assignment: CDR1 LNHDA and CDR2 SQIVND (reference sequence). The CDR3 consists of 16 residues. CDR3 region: CASSAALLRGGYEQFF. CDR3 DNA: TGTGCCAGTAGTGCGGCCCTTTTGCGGGGGGGCTATGAGCAGTTCTTC.

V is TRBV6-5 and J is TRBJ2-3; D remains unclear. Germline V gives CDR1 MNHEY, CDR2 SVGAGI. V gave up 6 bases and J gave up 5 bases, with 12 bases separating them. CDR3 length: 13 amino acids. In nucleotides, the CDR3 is TGTGCCAGCAGCCTAAGCCGGAGAGATACGCAGTATTTT. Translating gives CASSLSRRDTQYF.

The CDR3 loop reads CASSDSVTGELFF. As DNA, the CDR3 is TGTGCCAGCAGTGATAGCGTCACCGGGGAGCTGTTTTTT. The chain couples TRBV2 to TRBJ2-2; possibly TRBD2 for D (5 bases). With 3 bases removed from V and 4 bases from J, the gap between germline ends came to 6 bases. The CDR3 runs to 13 residues. Germline V gives CDR1 SNHLY, CDR2 FYNNEI. Looking up the rest from reference TRBV2 and TRBJ2-2 gives the full variable domain: EPEVTQTPSHQVTQMGQEVILRCVPISNHLYFYWYRQILGQKVEFLVSFYNNEISEKSEIFDDQFSVERPDGSNFTLKIRSTKLEDSAMYFCASSDSVTGELFFGEGSRLTVL.

This CDR3 reads CASTGDSGDYEQYF. CDR3 bases: TGTGCCAGCACGGGAGATAGCGGAGACTACGAGCAGTACTTC. The gene calls are TRBV2 and TRBJ2-7, with D maybe TRBD2 (6 bases). Trimming took off 7 bases at V and 3 bases at J, with 16 bases between the two ends. The CDR3 length is 14 residues. Germline V gene data show CDR1 as SNHLY and CDR2 as FYNNEI.

CDR3 in amino acids: CSAIQTSGGPSYNEQFF. The CDR3 DNA reads TGCAGTGCTATACAAACTAGCGGGGGTCCCTCCTACAATGAGCAGTTCTTC. The chain carries TRBV20-1 and TRBJ2-1; TRBD2 aligns across 11 bases. V shed 4 bases and J 0 bases; nucleotides not matched to a gene: 8. There are 17 residues in the CDR3. In germline, CDR1 is DFQATT, CDR2 SNEGSKA (reference sequence).

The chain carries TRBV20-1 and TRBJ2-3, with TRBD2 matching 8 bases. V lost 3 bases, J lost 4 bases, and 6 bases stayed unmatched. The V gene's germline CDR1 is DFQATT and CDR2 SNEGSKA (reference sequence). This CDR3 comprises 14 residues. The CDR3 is CSASGGASADTQYF. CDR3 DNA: TGCAGTGCTAGCGGGGGGGCGTCCGCAGATACGCAGTATTTT.

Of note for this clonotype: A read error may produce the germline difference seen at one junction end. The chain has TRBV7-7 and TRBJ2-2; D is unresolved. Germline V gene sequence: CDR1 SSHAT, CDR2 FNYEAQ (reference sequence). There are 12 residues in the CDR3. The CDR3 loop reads CASSLTTGELFF. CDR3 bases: TGTGCTAGCAGCTTAACTACGGGGGAGCTGTTTTTT.